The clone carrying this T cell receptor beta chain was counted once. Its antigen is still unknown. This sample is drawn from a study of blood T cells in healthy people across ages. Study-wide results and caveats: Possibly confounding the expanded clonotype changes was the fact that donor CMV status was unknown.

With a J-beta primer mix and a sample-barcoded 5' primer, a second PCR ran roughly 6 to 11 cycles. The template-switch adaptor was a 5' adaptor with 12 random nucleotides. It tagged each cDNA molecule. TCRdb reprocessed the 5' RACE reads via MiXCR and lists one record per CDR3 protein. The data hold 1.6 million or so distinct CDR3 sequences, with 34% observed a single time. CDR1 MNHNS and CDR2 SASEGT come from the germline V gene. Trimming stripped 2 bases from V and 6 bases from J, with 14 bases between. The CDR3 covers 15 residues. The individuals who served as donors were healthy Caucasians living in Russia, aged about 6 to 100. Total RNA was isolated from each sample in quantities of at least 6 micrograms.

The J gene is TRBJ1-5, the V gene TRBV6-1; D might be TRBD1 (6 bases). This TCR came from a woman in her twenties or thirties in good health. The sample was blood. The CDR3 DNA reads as TGTGCCAGCAGTGAATCCGGGGGCAGAATTCAGCCCCAGCATTTT. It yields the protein CASSESGGRIQPQHF.